The text below deals with one TCR beta chain. What antigen it recognizes has not been identified. Per-base quality was not reported, and no clone a single base away is much larger than it. This sample stems from a study of cytomegalovirus exposure and HLA in healthy donors (dated by TCRdb to about 2017). At the level of the whole study: An earlier analysis of 587 of the donors reported 276 Gb of sequence data and 95 million to 130 million unique TCR beta sequences obtained from about 200 million T cells. Among the roughly 370 genotyped donors, 81% belonged to the genetic ancestry cluster associated with self-reported Caucasian donors. In addition to the first cohort of approximately 650 subjects, a separate validation cohort of over 90 different subjects was used. Donor age, sex, ethnicity and CMV serostatus were compiled alongside the repertoire data. Genome-wide SNP genotypes for about 60% of the 666 donors were used in a later genetic analysis, which treated that subset as a discovery cohort. All discovery cohort repertoires had been generated on a single sequencing platform. Using immunosequencing, the study profiled T cell repertoires from 666 subjects and related those repertoires to cytomegalovirus serostatus. A later analysis re-analyzed previously published TCR beta repertoires from several hundred donors and added high-resolution HLA genotyping to study TCR occurrence patterns. HLA typing included class I and class II loci at four-digit resolution. To decide whether each TCR beta V gene segment behaved as functional or pseudogenic, an earlier analysis of some 600 of the donors relied on high-throughput TCR beta sequencing. The number of donors typed differed by locus, with roughly 620-640 for A, B, C, DRB1 and DQB1, more than 500 for DQA1, 600 to 610 for DPA1, and some 440 for DPB1. An early release covering roughly 580 HLA-typed donors comprised about 290 gigabases of sequencing data and tens of millions of unique TCR sequences. Because of strong linkage in the cohort, 4 to 6 DR-DQ haplotypes were treated as single units for association and clustering. High-throughput TCR immunosequencing, statistical association of individual TCRs with disease status, and machine learning were combined to predict cytomegalovirus infection status. The study aimed to test whether signatures of past pathogen exposure could be identified by cataloging public T cell receptors. Among 300 to 500 genotyped donors of the cohort, an average of approximately 200,000 unique TCR beta nucleotide sequences was sequenced per donor, of which roughly 18% were non-productive. In the later analysis, no new phenotypic data were used to find candidate immune exposures; instead, reliance was placed on TCR beta sequences and their occurrence across donors. General study outcomes and caveats: The study listed 150 to 200 TCR beta chains as associated with cytomegalovirus. The presence/absence analyses assumed that sequencing depth was roughly uniform across donors, and that assumption may not be true. Most TCR sequences were seen in very few donors, while some public TCRs were found in many individuals. It was suggested by the authors that the approach could potentially be generalized to other disease states and immunological phenotypes. Linkage disequilibrium might explain the correlated functional status among segregating V segments, but an unknown experimental factor could not be ruled out. Several of the top co-occurrence clusters appeared to be linked to parvovirus B19, influenza, CMV and Epstein-Barr virus, according to a later analysis. In both the original and validation cohorts, the classifier was reported to diagnose cytomegalovirus status with high specificity and sensitivity. In an earlier analysis of around 500 of the donors, most TCR beta V segments appeared in productive rearrangements about 87% or about 30% of the time, broadly matching IMGT annotations. Assigning TCR associations to individual alleles was difficult when HLA alleles, especially DR and DQ, strongly co-occurred. In a later analysis, HLA-associated TCR beta chains were found to be more clonally expanded and to have lower generation probabilities than equally common non-associated chains. In vitro tests confirmed that three of the cytomegalovirus-associated TCR beta chains recognize cytomegalovirus antigens. A further reported finding was that TCR beta sequences accurately predicted the HLA-A and HLA-B alleles for most subjects in the first cohort. At a false discovery rate of 0.05, a later analysis linked under 20,000 TCR beta sequences to specific HLA alleles. Compared with the approximately 700-donor mean, donors in an Asian-associated ancestry cluster had fewer N-insertions in productive TCRs, according to a later genetic analysis. A later analysis found that TCR association rates varied across HLA loci, with DRB1 alleles showing the most associated TCRs and HLA-C alleles the fewest. Because counts were too low, some 17 rarely observed V segments, including chromosome 9 orphons, were excluded from the earlier analysis of 587 of the donors. A group of highly shared sequence variants was considered likely to be a technical artifact of the sequencing pipeline. According to a later analysis, most CMV-associated TCR beta chains appeared to be HLA-restricted, and the HLA associations seemed to be driven largely by CMV exposure. Because some donors lacked HLA typing at each locus, the association tests relied only on the typed subset. In a later genetic analysis, a missense DCLRE1C variant was associated with V-gene and J-gene trimming of TCR beta chains, and the association was replicated in an independent cohort. The cohort was sequenced for TCR beta chains only, and without alpha or paired-chain data the features that could be detected were limited. The only immune exposure information available for the cohort was CMV serostatus.

The protocol used for the library was the immunoSEQ multiplex PCR assay. A mixture of 60 forward primers for TCR Vbeta segments and 13 reverse primers for TCR Jbeta segments was used in the multiplex PCR. Amplification of the CDR3 region of rearranged TCR beta genes was performed with a multiplex PCR assay on genomic DNA. Amplified TCR beta libraries were sequenced as 87-base-pair reads on the Illumina HiSeq System. Concerning the study's data processing: Across the 700 or so repertoires, a later analysis counted about 81 million unique TCR beta chains, 9.5 million to 12 million of which were shared by at least two donors. A nearest-neighbor algorithm error-corrected the raw reads and collapsed the reads into unique sequences, merging closely related sequences to remove PCR and sequencing errors. CDR3 sequences were aligned to IMGT reference sequences to assign V, D and J gene segments. For a sequence to be retained, a match of at least six nucleotides was required to both a V gene segment and a J gene segment. Rearrangements were classified as productive when the CDR3 lacked stop codons and remained in frame with V and J, and all other rearrangements were classified as non-productive. CDR3 was defined according to IMGT convention as the region running from the second conserved V-encoded cysteine to the conserved J-encoded phenylalanine. The earlier analysis of a few hundred of the donors excluded any sequence lacking an unambiguous match to a single V gene segment. An earlier analysis of roughly 590 of the donors called V segments functional above 56.7% productive rearrangements and segregating when the between-donor standard deviation exceeded 5%. To diagnose cytomegalovirus status from the catalog of TCR beta chain sequences, a statistical classification framework was built. In a later analysis, TCR nucleotide sequences were compared against IMGT/GENE-DB human TR gene sequences so that V and J genes could be assigned. Using the TCRdist pipeline, a later analysis assigned CDR3 sequences along with most-parsimonious VDJ recombination scenarios. In a later analysis, each TCR beta chain was defined by its CDR3 amino acid sequence together with its V-gene family, and reads without a unique V-gene family were excluded. To address suspected cross-contamination and a sequencing artifact, a later analysis removed 450 to 700 highly shared, low-generation-probability nucleotide sequences. A later analysis calculated a clonal expansion index for each public chain from normalized within-repertoire ranks of inferred template counts. Generation probabilities in a later analysis came from a VDJ recombination model fitted to out-of-frame rearrangements, and those results were checked against IGoR. In a later analysis, TCR-TCR, TCR-HLA and TCR-CMV co-occurrence was scored with hypergeometric tests, and a repertoire-size bias correction was applied to TCR pairs. To estimate false discovery rates, a later analysis permuted the HLA or CMV assignments 20 times. In a later analysis, co-occurring TCRs were grouped with DBSCAN, and TCRdist sequence similarity was added when clustering was performed within HLA-allele-positive subsets. For co-occurrence clustering, repertoires with fewer than 30,000 or more than 120,000 public chains were excluded, along with four or five repertoires with anomalous nucleotide sharing. The table comes from immuneACCESS by way of TCRdb, which keeps in-frame sequences with V and J called. Part of the clones is missing from these tables; in studies checked, under half for an unresolved V gene and the rest for unknown reasons. That table gives V, J and clone size, and the DNA gave D and trimming. This sample gives about 190,000 clones in total; around 86% of them show up just once. The top ten clonotypes cover 6.3% of the sample.

The cohort comprised under 700 healthy bone marrow donors. At the time of sampling, every cohort member was nominally healthy, though immune exposures that went unrecorded were likely present. The donor tested CMV seropositive, placing the donor among the 289 seropositive members of the cohort. A peripheral blood sample was collected from each donor, and TCR beta sequencing was performed on peripheral blood mononuclear cells. Genomic DNA was extracted from the blood cell samples with the Qiagen DNeasy Blood Extraction Kit. Sample: PBMCs. The sequence came from a man aged 35-49 years in good health and CMV-seropositive.

The CDR3 region reads CASRSDRNSNQPQHF. The DNA sequence is as follows: TGTGCCAGCAGGTCCGACAGAAATAGCAATCAGCCCCAGCATTTT. Recombination linked TRBV6-5 to TRBJ1-5; a tentative D match to TRBD1 spans 5 bases. The germline V gene yields MNHEY for CDR1 and SVGAGI for CDR2. Including the terminal cysteine and phenylalanine, the CDR3 comprises 15 residues. Of the read, only the CDR3 DNA is kept; its 45 bases are in frame from base 1. Trimming takes 6 bases from V and 0 bases from J, and the germline ends sit 12 bases apart.